Each of the 21 T cell receptor beta chains below was sequenced from the same sample in a study of shared clonotypes between healthy human individuals. The data were produced by immunoSEQ multiplex PCR, yet TCRdb's version contains in-frame clones alone and is incomplete. The table has 2 million to 2.5 million clones, over 85% seen once. The source material was naive CD4+ T cells sorted from blood. The subset is: CD45RA+ positively selected. All receptors come from a young man in good health.

The V and J genes are TRBV5-4 and TRBJ2-1, with a tentative D call TRBD1 (6 bases). The V end was cut by 5 bases, the J end by 8 bases, with 14 bases between. Germline loops: CDR1 SGHNT, CDR2 YYREEE (reference sequence). The CDR3 runs to 13 residues. DNA for the CDR3: TGTGCCAGCAGGTGGAAGGACAGCCATGAGCAGTTCTTC. This sequence encodes CASRWKDSHEQFF.

V is TRBV11-2 and J is TRBJ1-2; 9 bases are a match to TRBD1. In germline, CDR1 is SGHAT, CDR2 FQNNGV. The CDR3 runs to 15 residues. The V and J ends lost 5 bases and 4 bases, in that order; junction bases with no gene match: 8. CDR3 sequence reads: CASSPRTGATYGYTF. The CDR3 coding sequence is TGTGCCAGCAGCCCAAGGACAGGGGCGACCTATGGCTACACCTTC.

V and J are TRBV18 and TRBJ1-6; 8 nucleotides align to TRBD1. V dropped 4 bases and J dropped 7; count of bases not matched to a gene: 3. From germline, CDR1 is KGHSH and CDR2 LQKENI. This CDR3 is built from 14 residues. The CDR3 coding sequence is TGTGCCAGCTCACAGGGACAGGTGAATTCACCCCTCCACTTT. It codes for CASSQGQVNSPLHF.

Here the CDR3 reads CASSRDRLNYGYTF. In DNA, the CDR3 is TGTGCCAGCAGCCGGGACAGGCTTAACTATGGCTACACCTTC. V and J are TRBV27 and TRBJ1-2; 8 bases fit TRBD1. The V and J ends lost 6 bases and 1 base, in that order; junction bases with no gene match: 4. Germline CDR1 MNHEY, CDR2 SMNVEV (reference sequence). The CDR3 covers 14 residues.

V and J are TRBV5-1 and TRBJ2-1, with TRBD2 matching over 11 bases. V was pared by 5 bases and J by 7 bases, with 8 bases of the junction left unmatched. This CDR3 has 15 amino acids. Germline CDR1 and CDR2: SGHRS and YFSETQ. CDR3: CASRLAGGPGNEQFF. CDR3 in DNA: TGCGCCAGCAGATTAGCGGGAGGGCCTGGGAATGAGCAGTTCTTC.

The rearrangement joins TRBV29-1 to TRBJ1-1, with 8 bases matching TRBD1. V was clipped by 7 bases and J by 4 bases; unmatched bases: 5. CDR3 length equals 12 residues. Germline CDR1 is SQVTM and CDR2 is ANQGSEA. The CDR3 protein is CSGNRGGTEAFF. The CDR3 DNA follows: TGCAGCGGTAACAGGGGGGGCACTGAAGCTTTCTTT.

This rearrangement joins TRBV7-2 to TRBJ1-1; 9 bases align to TRBD1. The CDR3 is made up of 16 amino acids. Germline CDR1 SGHTA, CDR2 FQGNSA. V shed 7 bases, J shed 5 bases, and the junction held 14 bases outside the gene matches. CDR3 nucleotides: TGTGCCAGCACCCTACGGACAGGGGTTGGGTATACTGAAGCTTTCTTT. Translated: CASTLRTGVGYTEAFF.

This clone was seen a single time. Other DNA sequences from this sample encode an identical CDR3 as well. This chain connects TRBV29-1 to TRBJ1-2, with 7 bases matching TRBD1. Trimming took 7 bases from V and 3 from J; bases not matched to a gene: 2. The germline V gene encodes CDR1 SQVTM and CDR2 ANQGSEA. CDR3 length equals 11 residues. The CDR3: CSAGQDYGYTF. The CDR3 DNA reads as TGCAGCGCCGGACAGGACTATGGCTACACCTTC.

Comments on this clone: The junction and the germline gene differ at one end; a read error may be behind it. This same CDR3 is encoded by further DNA sequences in the sample. This CDR3 is CASSLEASYEQYF. The CDR3 region has the DNA TGCGCCAGCAGCTTGGAGGCGTCCTACGAGCAGTACTTC. The chain is built from TRBV5-4 and TRBJ2-7; TRBD2 is a possible D gene (5 bases). Germline values: CDR1 SGHNT, CDR2 YYREEE (reference sequence). This CDR3 contains 13 residues.

The chain uses TRBV6-1 and TRBJ1-5, with TRBD1 as a possible D gene (5 bases). The CDR3 consists of 15 residues. CDR1 MNHNS and CDR2 SASEGT come from the germline V gene. V gave up 7 bases and J gave up 4 bases, with 17 bases separating them. CDR3 amino acids: CASKQGTWLNQPQHF. The CDR3 DNA reads TGTGCCAGCAAGCAGGGTACGTGGCTAAATCAGCCCCAGCATTTT.

This rearrangement joins TRBV7-2 to TRBJ2-3, with TRBD1 as a possible D gene (5 bases). The V and J ends lost 8 bases and 5 bases respectively, with 26 bases between them. The length of the CDR3 is 17 residues. Germline V gives CDR1 SGHTA, CDR2 FQGNSA. This CDR3 is CASLPVGSGFLLDTQYF. The CDR3 region has the DNA TGTGCCAGCCTTCCTGTGGGGTCAGGGTTTCTGTTAGATACGCAGTATTTT.

The chain has TRBV27 and TRBJ2-7; TRBD1 matches at 8 bases. Germline CDR1 is MNHEY and CDR2 is SMNVEV (reference sequence). CDR3 size: 16 residues. V shed 6 bases and J 2 bases; nucleotides not matched to a gene: 12. CDR3 DNA: TGTGCCAGCAGAAAATCACGGACAGGGCTCGCCTACGAGCAGTACTTC. Translating it yields CASRKSRTGLAYEQYF.

This rearrangement joins TRBV5-1 to TRBJ2-7; 7 nucleotides line up with TRBD1. The CDR3 is 15 amino acids. The germline V gene has CDR1 SGHRS and CDR2 YFSETQ. Losses at the gene ends were 2 bases for V and 1 base for J; bases not matched to a gene: 6. The CDR3 DNA sequence: TGCGCCAGCAGCTTTACAGGGGTTAAATCCTACGAGCAGTACTTC. It encodes CASSFTGVKSYEQYF.

With respect to this clone: The same CDR3 is also encoded by other DNA sequences in this sample. The J gene is TRBJ2-3, the V gene TRBV20-1, with D unclear. The CDR3 runs 11 residues. V was cut by 2 bases and J by 3 bases, with 3 bases left in between. The germline V gene encodes CDR1 DFQATT and CDR2 SNEGSKA (reference sequence). The CDR3 sequence is CSARRTDTQYF. The CDR3 region has the DNA TGCAGTGCTAGAAGGACAGATACGCAGTATTTT.

The J gene is TRBJ2-1, the V gene TRBV7-9; the match to TRBD1 covers 7 bases. With 5 bases clipped from V and 6 bases from J, the junction kept 13 bases outside the gene matches. The CDR3 contains 16 residues. Germline assignment: CDR1 SEHNR and CDR2 FQNEAQ (reference sequence). CDR3 coding DNA: TGTGCCAGCAGCACAACCGACAGGGCTAACGGCAATGAGCAGTTCTTC. Amino acids: CASSTTDRANGNEQFF.

The chain is built from TRBV7-9 and TRBJ1-1; D gene ambiguous. V lost 3 bases and J 5 bases, leaving 10 bases between the germline ends. The CDR3 contains 13 residues. CDR1 SEHNR and CDR2 FQNEAQ come from the germline V gene (reference sequence). CDR3 nucleotide sequence: TGTGCCAGCAGCTTCGACTGGCAGACTGAAGCTTTCTTT. It translates to CASSFDWQTEAFF.

The rearrangement uses TRBV6-1 and TRBJ2-7; D unclear. This CDR3 has 14 amino acids. Germline loops: CDR1 MNHNS, CDR2 SASEGT. The V end was cut by 3 bases, the J end by 3 bases, with 12 bases between. CDR3: CASSDRGSYYEQYF. For the CDR3, the DNA is TGTGCCAGCAGTGACCGAGGAAGCTACTACGAGCAGTACTTC.

A few counts support this clone. The chain carries TRBV28 and TRBJ2-7, with 7 bases that match TRBD1. V was clipped by 6 bases and J by 1 base; unmatched bases: 9. Germline CDR1 and CDR2: MDHEN and SYDVKM. CDR3 length equals 15 residues. The CDR3 is CASRGDRMTSYEQYF. The CDR3 coding sequence is TGTGCCAGCAGGGGGGACAGAATGACTTCCTACGAGCAGTACTTC.

The chain has TRBV6-5 and TRBJ1-1; 7 positions match TRBD1. V was clipped by 6 bases and J by 5 bases; unmatched bases: 6. Looked up from germline, CDR1 is MNHEY and CDR2 is SVGAGI. The CDR3 extends over 13 amino acids. CDR3 sequence: CASSLTGVTEAFF. The DNA for the CDR3 is TGTGCCAGCAGCCTAACAGGGGTAACTGAAGCTTTCTTT.

The J gene is TRBJ2-3, the V gene TRBV11-3, with 8 bases identical to TRBD2. CDR1 is SGHNT, CDR2 YENEEA, per germline. The CDR3 sequence is 16 residues long. The ends lost 1 base at V and 4 bases at J; junction bases unmatched: 7. In nucleotides, the CDR3 is TGTGCCAGCAGCTTAGGTCAGCGGGAGTTTGCAGATACGCAGTATTTT. Translation: CASSLGQREFADTQYF.

This clone has just one count. The chain couples TRBV19 to TRBJ1-2; D is possibly TRBD1 (5 bases). CDR3 length equals 14 residues. Trimming removed 6 bases from V and 4 bases from J, with 15 bases in between. Germline V lookup: CDR1 LNHDA, CDR2 SQIVND (reference sequence). CDR3 protein: CASRSGGAFYGYTF. The CDR3 DNA reads as TGTGCCAGTAGAAGCGGTGGGGCATTCTATGGCTACACCTTC.